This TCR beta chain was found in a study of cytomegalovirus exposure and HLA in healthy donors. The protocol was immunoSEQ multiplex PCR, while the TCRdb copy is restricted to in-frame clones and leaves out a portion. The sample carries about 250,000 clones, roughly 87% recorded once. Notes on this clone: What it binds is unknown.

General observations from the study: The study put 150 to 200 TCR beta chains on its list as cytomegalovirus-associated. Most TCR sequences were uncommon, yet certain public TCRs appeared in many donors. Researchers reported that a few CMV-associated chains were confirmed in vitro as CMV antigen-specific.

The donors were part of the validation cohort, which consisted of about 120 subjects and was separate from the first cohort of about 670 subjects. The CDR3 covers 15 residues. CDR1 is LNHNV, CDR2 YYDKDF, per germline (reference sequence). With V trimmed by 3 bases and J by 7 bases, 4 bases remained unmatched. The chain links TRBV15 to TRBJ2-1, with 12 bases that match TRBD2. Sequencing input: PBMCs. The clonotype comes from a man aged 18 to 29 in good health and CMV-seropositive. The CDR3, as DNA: TGTGCCACCAGCAGCGGACTAGCGGGATGGAATGAGCAGTTCTTC. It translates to CATSSGLAGWNEQFF.